This T cell receptor (beta chain) was found in a study of shared clonotypes between healthy human individuals. About the study: Three plates were used per donor for CD4 naive, three for CD4 memory, two for CD8 naive and one for CD8 memory. Study results and limitations: Shared across a handful of donors were around 5% of the naive CD4 clonotypes.

On this clone: The antigen is unknown.

CDR3 length: 12 amino acids. Germline CDR1 and CDR2: MDHEN and SYDVKM. Between the trimmed V and J ends, which lost 3 bases and 2 bases, there was a span of 5 bases. Clones were sequenced by immunoSEQ multiplex PCR, and TCRdb holds only the in-frame ones, with some missing. The table has 2 million to 2.5 million clones, just over 90% seen once. The sequence came from a man aged 18 to 30 in good health. Some clones in this sample may be carry-over from other donors' samples. Specimen: naive CD4+ T cells from PBMCs. This sample's subset: CD45RA+ positively selected. The chain is built from TRBV28 and TRBJ2-7, with unresolved D. The DNA of the CDR3 is TGTGCCAGCAGTTTTTCCCCCTACGAGCAGTACTTC. Residues: CASSFSPYEQYF.